This T cell receptor beta chain was recorded in a study of tumor and adjacent non-tumor tissue in lung cancer. Study context: Patients comprised 12 adenocarcinoma, 2 squamous cell carcinoma and 1 small cell lung cancer. Study results and caveats: Significantly higher TCR diversity was found in tumor than normal lung.

Turning to this clonotype: As yet, its antigen is unknown. This is likely a read error, given that the CDR3 carries no conserved phenylalanine or tryptophan at its end.

A modified ARM-PCR protocol with three rounds of nested PCR amplified TCRbeta. TCRdb reprocessed the multiplex PCR reads with MiXCR, giving one entry per CDR3 protein. This repertoire shows approximately 110,000 distinct CDR3 sequences, roughly 80% found once; its top ten account for about 40%. The V gene's germline CDR1 is SEHNR and CDR2 FQNEAQ (reference sequence). This CDR3 is built from 13 residues. This sample's RNA came from whole unsorted tissue. Chemotherapy-naive patients with new lung cancer underwent thoracic surgery in China, August–late 2014. The rearrangement links TRBV7-9 to TRBJ1-1; D is ambiguous. The receptor comes from a woman aged 55-70 years with non-small cell lung cancer. Specimen: lung tumor tissue. This CDR3 reads CASSSIMNTDAFY. Here the CDR3 DNA reads TGTGCCAGCAGTTCTATCATGAACACTGATGCTTTCTAT.